In this sample, the clone carrying this T cell receptor beta chain turned up once. The target antigen is unknown. The study separated CD4+ cells into CD45RA+ naive and CD45RA-negative memory subsets. TCRdb keeps only in-frame clones here, not all; method: immunoSEQ multiplex PCR. The table has roughly 2.6 million clones, 85% to 95% seen once. This entry belongs to a study of shared clonotypes between healthy human individuals. Study-wide points: Non-shared clonotypes had lower generation probabilities than those shared by all four donors.

Per the germline V gene, CDR1 is MNHNS and CDR2 is SASEGT. This CDR3 region has 16 residues. V lost 4 bases, J lost 1 base, and 16 bases lay in between. Sequenced: naive CD4+ T cells sorted from blood. Subset in this sample: CD45RA+ positively selected. This sequence joins TRBV6-1 and TRBJ1-2; perhaps TRBD1 as D (6 bases). The clonotype originates from a man younger than 35 in good health. CDR3 nucleotide sequence: TGTGCCAGCAGTGTTACAAAGGACAGCCTTAACTATGGCTACACCTTC. This codes for CASSVTKDSLNYGYTF.